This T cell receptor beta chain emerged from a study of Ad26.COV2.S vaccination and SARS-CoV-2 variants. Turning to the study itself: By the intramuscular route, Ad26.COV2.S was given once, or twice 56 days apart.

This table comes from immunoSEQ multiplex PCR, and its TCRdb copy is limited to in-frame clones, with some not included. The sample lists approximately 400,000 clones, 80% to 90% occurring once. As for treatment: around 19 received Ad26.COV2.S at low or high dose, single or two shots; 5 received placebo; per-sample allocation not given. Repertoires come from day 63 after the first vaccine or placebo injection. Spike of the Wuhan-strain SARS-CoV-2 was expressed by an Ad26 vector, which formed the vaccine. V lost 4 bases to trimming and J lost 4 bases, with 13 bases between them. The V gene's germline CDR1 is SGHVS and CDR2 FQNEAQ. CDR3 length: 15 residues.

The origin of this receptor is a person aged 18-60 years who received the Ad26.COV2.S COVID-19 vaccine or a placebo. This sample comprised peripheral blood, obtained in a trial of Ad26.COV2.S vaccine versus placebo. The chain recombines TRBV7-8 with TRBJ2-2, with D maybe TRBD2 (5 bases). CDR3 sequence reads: CASSSSGKITGELFF. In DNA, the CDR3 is TGTGCCAGCAGCTCGTCCGGGAAAATCACCGGGGAGCTGTTTTTT.